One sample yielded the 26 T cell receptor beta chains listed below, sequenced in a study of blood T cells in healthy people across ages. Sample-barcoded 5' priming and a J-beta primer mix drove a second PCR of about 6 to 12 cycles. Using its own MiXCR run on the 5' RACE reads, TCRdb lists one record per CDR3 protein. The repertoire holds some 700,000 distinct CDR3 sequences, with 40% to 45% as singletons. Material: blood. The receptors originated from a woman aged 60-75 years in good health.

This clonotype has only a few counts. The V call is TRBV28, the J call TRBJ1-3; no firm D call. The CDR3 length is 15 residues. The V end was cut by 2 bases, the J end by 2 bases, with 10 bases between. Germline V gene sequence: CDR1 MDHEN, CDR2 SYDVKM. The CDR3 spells CASSLDRVPGNTIYF. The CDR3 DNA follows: TGTGCCAGCAGTTTAGATAGGGTACCTGGAAACACCATATATTTT.

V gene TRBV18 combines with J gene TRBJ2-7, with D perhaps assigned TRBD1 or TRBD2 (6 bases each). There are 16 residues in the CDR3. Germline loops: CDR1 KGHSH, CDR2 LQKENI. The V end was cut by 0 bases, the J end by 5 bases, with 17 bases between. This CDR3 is CASSPPSRGRVHEQYF. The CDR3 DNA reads TGTGCCAGCTCACCACCATCCCGGGGGCGAGTACACGAGCAGTACTTC.

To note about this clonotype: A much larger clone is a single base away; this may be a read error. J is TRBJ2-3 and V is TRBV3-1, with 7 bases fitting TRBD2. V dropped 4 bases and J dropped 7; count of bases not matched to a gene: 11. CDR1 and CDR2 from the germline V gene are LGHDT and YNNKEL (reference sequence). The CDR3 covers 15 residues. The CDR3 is CASSPTSGIWNTQYF. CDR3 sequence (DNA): TGTGCCAGCAGCCCGACGAGCGGGATCTGGAATACGCAGTATTTT.

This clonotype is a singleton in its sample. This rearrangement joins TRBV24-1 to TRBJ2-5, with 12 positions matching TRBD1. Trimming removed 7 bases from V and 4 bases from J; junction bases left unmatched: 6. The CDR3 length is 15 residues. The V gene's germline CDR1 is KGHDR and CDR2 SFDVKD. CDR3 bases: TGTGCCACCAGGCGGGGACAGGGGGCCGGAGAGACCCAGTACTTC. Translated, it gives CATRRGQGAGETQYF.

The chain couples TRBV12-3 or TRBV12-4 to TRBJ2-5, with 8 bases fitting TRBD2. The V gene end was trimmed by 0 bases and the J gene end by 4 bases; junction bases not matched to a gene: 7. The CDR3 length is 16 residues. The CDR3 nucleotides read TGTGCCAGCAGTTTAGCTCCAGCGGGAGAGGGAGAGACCCAGTACTTC. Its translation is CASSLAPAGEGETQYF.

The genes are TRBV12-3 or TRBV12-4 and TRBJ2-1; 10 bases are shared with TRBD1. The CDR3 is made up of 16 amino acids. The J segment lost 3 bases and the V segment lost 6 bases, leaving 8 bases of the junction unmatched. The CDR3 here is CASSFSWTGGYNEQFF. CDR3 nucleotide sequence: TGTGCCAGCAGCTTCTCTTGGACAGGGGGCTACAATGAGCAGTTCTTC.

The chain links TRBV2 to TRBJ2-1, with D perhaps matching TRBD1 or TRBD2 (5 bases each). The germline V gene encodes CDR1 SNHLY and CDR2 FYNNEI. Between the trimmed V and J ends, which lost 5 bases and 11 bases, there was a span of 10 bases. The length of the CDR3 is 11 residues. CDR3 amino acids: CASSPGAKQFF. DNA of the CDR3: TGTGCCAGCAGTCCCGGGGCGAAGCAGTTCTTC.

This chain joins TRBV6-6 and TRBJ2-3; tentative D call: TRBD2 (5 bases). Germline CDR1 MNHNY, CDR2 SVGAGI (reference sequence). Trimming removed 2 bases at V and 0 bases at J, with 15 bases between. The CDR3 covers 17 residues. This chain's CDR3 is CASSYLWRPTSTDTQYF. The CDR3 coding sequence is TGTGCCAGCAGTTACCTCTGGAGGCCCACTAGCACAGATACGCAGTATTTT.

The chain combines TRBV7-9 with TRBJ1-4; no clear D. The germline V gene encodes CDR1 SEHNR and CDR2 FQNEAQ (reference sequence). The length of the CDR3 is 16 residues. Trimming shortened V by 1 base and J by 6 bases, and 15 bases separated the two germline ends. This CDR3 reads CASSLGKGWLYEKLFF. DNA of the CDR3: TGTGCCAGCAGCTTAGGAAAGGGATGGCTTTATGAAAAACTGTTTTTT.

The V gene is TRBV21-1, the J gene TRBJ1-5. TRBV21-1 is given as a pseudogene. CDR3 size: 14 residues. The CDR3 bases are TGTGCCAGCAGCAAAGCGCTAGGGAATCAGCCCCAGCATTTT. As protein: CASSKALGNQPQHF.

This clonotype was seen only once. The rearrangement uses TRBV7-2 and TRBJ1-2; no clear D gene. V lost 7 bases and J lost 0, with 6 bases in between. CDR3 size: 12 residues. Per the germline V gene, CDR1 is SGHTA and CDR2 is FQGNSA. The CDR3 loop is CASKAPNYGYTF. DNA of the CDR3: TGTGCCAGCAAGGCTCCTAACTATGGCTACACCTTC.

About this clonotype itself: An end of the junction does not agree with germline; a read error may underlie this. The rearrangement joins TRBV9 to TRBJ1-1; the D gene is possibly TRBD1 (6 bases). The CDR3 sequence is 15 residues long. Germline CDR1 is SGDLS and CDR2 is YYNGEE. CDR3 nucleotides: TGTGCCAGCAGCGTTTCGCCTACAGGGAACCCTGAAGCTTTCTTT. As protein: CASSVSPTGNPEAFF.

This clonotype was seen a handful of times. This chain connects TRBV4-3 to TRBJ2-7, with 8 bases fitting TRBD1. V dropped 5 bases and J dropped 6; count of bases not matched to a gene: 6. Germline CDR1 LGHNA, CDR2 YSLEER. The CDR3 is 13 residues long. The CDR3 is CASSGQGSGEQYF. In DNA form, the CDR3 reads TGCGCCAGCAGCGGACAGGGATCCGGCGAGCAGTACTTC.

CDR3 in amino acids: CSAKNGFDTQYF. As DNA, the CDR3 is TGCAGTGCTAAAAACGGGTTCGATACGCAGTATTTT. The chain is built from TRBV20-1 and TRBJ2-3; no clear D. Germline CDR1 reads DFQATT; CDR2 reads SNEGSKA (reference sequence). The V end was cut by 4 bases, the J end by 6 bases, with 11 bases between. The CDR3 is made up of 12 amino acids.

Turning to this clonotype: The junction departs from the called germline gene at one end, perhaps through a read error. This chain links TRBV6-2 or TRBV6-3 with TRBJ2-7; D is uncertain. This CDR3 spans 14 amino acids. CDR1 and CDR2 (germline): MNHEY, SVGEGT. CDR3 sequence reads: CASTHEGKHYEQYF. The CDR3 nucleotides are TGTGCTAGCACCCACGAAGGGAAACACTACGAGCAGTACTTC.

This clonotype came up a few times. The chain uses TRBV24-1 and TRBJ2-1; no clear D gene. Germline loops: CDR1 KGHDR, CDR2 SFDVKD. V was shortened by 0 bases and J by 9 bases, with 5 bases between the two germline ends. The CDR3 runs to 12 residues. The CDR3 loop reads CATSDLQFEQFF. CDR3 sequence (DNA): TGTGCCACCAGTGATTTGCAATTTGAGCAGTTCTTC.

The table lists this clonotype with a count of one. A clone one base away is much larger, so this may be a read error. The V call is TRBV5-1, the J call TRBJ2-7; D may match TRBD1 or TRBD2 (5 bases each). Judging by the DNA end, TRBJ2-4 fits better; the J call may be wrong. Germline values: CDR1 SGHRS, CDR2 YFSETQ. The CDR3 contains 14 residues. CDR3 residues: CASSDNGEGDIQYF. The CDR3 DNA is TGCGCCAGCAGCGATAACGGGGAAGGGGACATTCAGTACTTC.

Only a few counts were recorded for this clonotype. CDR3 loop: CASSWEQGWGYTF. The CDR3 coding sequence is TGTGCCAGCAGCTGGGAACAGGGCTGGGGCTACACCTTC. J is TRBJ1-2 and V is TRBV7-9, with a weak D call TRBD1 (6 bases). V was clipped by 4 bases and J by 8 bases, with 14 bases between them. Per germline, CDR1 SEHNR and CDR2 FQNEAQ (reference sequence). The CDR3 runs to 13 residues.

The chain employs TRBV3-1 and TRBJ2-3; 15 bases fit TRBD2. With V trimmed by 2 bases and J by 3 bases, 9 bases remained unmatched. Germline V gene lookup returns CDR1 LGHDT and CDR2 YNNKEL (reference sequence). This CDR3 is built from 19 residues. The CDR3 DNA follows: TGTGCCAGCAGCCAATTCGCTCCGGGGACTAGCGGGAGGACAGATACGCAGTATTTT. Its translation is CASSQFAPGTSGRTDTQYF.

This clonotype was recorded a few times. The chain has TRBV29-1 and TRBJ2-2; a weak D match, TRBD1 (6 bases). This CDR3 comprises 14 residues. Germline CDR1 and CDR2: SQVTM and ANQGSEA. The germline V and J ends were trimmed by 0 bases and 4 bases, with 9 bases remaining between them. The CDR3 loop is CSVEDRGSTGELFF. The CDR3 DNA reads TGCAGCGTTGAAGACAGGGGCAGCACCGGGGAGCTGTTTTTT.

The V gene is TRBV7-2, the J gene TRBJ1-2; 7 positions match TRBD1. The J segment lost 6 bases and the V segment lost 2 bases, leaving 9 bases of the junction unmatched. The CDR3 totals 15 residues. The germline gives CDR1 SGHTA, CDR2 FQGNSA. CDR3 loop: CASSLRVQGSDGYTF. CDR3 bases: TGTGCCAGCAGCTTAAGGGTACAGGGGAGTGATGGCTACACCTTC.

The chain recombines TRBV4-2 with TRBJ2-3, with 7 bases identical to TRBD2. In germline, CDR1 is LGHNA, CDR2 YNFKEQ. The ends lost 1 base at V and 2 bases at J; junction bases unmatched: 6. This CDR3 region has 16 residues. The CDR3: CASSQVTGLDTDTQYF. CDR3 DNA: TGTGCCAGCAGCCAAGTAACCGGACTAGACACAGATACGCAGTATTTT.

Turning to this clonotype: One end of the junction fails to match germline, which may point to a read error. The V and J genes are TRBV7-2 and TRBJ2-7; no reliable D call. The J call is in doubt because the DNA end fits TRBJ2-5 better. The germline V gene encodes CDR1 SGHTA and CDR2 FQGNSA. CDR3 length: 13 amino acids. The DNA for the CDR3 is TGTGCCAGCAACTTACCAGCTCAAGAGACCCAGTACTTC. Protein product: CASNLPAQETQYF.

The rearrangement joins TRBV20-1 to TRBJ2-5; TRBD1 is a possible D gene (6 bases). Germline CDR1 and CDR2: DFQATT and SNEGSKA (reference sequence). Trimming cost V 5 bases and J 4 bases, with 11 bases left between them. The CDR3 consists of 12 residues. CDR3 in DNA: TGCAGTGCTGAGGGGGTGCGAGAGACCCAGTACTTC. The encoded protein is CSAEGVRETQYF.

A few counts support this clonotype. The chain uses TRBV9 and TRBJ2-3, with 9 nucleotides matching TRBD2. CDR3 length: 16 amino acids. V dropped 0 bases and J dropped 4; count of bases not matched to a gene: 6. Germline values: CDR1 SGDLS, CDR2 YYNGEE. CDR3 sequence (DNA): TGTGCCAGCAGCGTAGCTGGGCGGGGGGGCCCAGATACGCAGTATTTT. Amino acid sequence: CASSVAGRGGPDTQYF. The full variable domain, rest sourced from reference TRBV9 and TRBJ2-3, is DSGVTQTPKHLITATGQRVTLRCSPRSGDLSVYWYQQSLDQGLQFLIQYYNGEERAKGNILERFSAQQFPDLHSELNLSSLELGDSALYFCASSVAGRGGPDTQYFGPGTRLTVL.

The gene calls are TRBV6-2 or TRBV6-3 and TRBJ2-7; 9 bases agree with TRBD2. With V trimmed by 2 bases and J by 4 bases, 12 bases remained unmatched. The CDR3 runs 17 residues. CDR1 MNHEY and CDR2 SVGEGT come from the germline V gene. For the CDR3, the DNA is TGTGCCAGCAGTTACGCCCGGGCGGGAGGGAGGAAATACGAGCAGTACTTC. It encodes CASSYARAGGRKYEQYF.